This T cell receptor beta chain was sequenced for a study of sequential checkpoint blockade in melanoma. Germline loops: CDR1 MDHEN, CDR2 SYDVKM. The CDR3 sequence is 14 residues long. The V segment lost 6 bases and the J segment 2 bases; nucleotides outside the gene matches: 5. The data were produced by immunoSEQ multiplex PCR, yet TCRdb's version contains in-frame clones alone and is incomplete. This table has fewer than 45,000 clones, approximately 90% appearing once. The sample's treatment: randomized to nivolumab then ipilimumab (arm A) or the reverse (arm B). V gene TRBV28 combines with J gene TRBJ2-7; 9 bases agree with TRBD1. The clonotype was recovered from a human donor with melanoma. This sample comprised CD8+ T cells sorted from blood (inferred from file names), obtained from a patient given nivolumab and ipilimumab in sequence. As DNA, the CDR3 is TGTGCCAGCAGCTGGGACAGGGCACCCTACGAGCAGTACTTC. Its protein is CASSWDRAPYEQYF.